The clone carrying this T cell receptor beta chain showed up many times. The CDR3 length is 15 residues. Germline V gene data show CDR1 as LGHDT and CDR2 as YNNKEL (reference sequence). The junction had 9 bases not matched to a gene; V was cut back by 1 base and J by 7 bases. Time point noted: sample taken at primary tumor resection. The sample comes from a study of spatial heterogeneity in lung cancer. TCRdb recomputed calls from the 5' RACE reads with MiXCR, one row per CDR3 protein. The repertoire holds about 38,000 distinct CDR3 sequences, with 7.5% as singletons. The source was PBMCs, collected at surgery. The J gene is TRBJ1-1, the V gene TRBV3-1; TRBD1 matches at 7 bases. The TCR originated in a male donor with early-stage non-small cell lung cancer. The CDR3 sequence: CASSQAHRTGNEAFF. DNA for the CDR3: TGTGCCAGCAGCCAAGCCCACAGGACAGGCAATGAAGCTTTCTTT.